Detailed here is one T cell receptor beta chain. This clonotype was observed many times. The clone's antigen remains unknown. Per-base qualities were not stored, and no clone one base away is much larger. The entry originates in a study of molecular identifiers for immune sequencing clone quantification (dated by TCRdb to 2017 to 2018). In terms of the full investigation: For a replicate experiment, RNA from around 18,000 or 91,000 naive CD8 T cells was divided into five aliquots, and four of the five aliquots were sequenced. This methods study used CD8 T cells to benchmark TCR RNA copy counting and molecular-identifier clustering-based TCR repertoire sequencing (MIDCIRS).

Libraries of naive CD8 T cells were built from around 20,000 to 1,000,000 sorted cells, with 10%, 30% or 50% of the purified RNA used. On a BD FACSAria II, naive CD8 T cells were FACS-sorted as CD8+CD4-CCR7+CD45RA+ and collected into RLT Plus buffer. To test detection sensitivity, Jurkat RNA equal to ten TCR copies was added to samples of roughly 18,000-1,000,000 naive CD8 T cells. CD8 T cells were enriched using RosetteSep CD8+ T Cell Enrichment Cocktail and Ficoll-Paque, and the enriched cells then underwent ACK red cell lysis. The study at large found these results: In CMV-specific effector cells, clones with more than 20 RNA copies accounted for over 97% of molecules, whereas in naive cells such clones accounted for under 1%. About 3 recovered TCR RNA copies per cell were obtained by modeling, versus about 10 by digital PCR, implying a capture efficiency of 30% to 35%. A single cell's worth of spiked-in Jurkat TCR RNA was reported detectable even among one million naive CD8 T cells. The naive libraries included spiked-in Jurkat TCR RNA (about nine copies' worth), and this RNA is not part of the donor repertoire. Without barcode sub-clustering, chimeric consensus sequences inflated TCR diversity; chimeras reached as high as 47%. Highly expanded clone sizes could be underestimated because identical TCR molecules may share a barcode.

The library was obtained by PCR. TCRdb shows the sequencer as Illumina HiSeq 4000. Preparation of bulk TCR libraries followed a previously described approach, with the TCR primers listed in Table S5. Total RNA was purified with the Qiagen AllPrep DNA/RNA kit. Before analysis, reads from multiple sequencing runs of one library were combined. The authors processed their data as follows. Only reads with exact TCR constant sequence were kept, trimmed to 150 nt, and grouped by their 12-nt molecular barcodes. Reads inside each barcode group were sub-clustered using a 15% Levenshtein threshold, and a quality-weighted consensus sequence was constructed for each RNA molecule. Non-functional sequences were removed, as were lower-count sequences one edit away from another. Based on fitting two negative binomial distributions, any barcode sub-cluster with under 20% of the maximum read count was discarded. TCRdb cleaned the public reads at Q25 with fastp, built clones with MiXCR and kept in-frame beta chains. Rows are unified per CDR3 protein, each entry keeping the most common DNA and genes. TCRdb, not the original authors, processed these V and J calls. In this sample the table shows 600,000 to 650,000 distinct CDR3 sequences, 20% of which occur a single time. Around 0.86% of the sample is taken by the ten largest.

This receptor was taken from a human donor in good health. Some libraries in this study had Jurkat cell RNA spiked in. The specimen was naive CD8+ T cells from blood, with Jurkat cell RNA spiked in. The cell subset or site label corresponds to: FACS-sorted CD8+CD4-CCR7+CD45RA+ naive T cells.

The DNA sequence is given as TGTGCCAGCAGTATCCTAGCGCCACAAGGTCTGGAGACCCAGTACTTC. It codes for CASSILAPQGLETQYF. The rearranged chain carries TRBV27 and TRBJ2-5; D gene: possibly TRBD2, on 6 matching bases. V is clipped by 5 bases and J by 5 bases, and the sequence between their germline boundaries is 21 bases long. From a lookup of the germline V gene (reference sequence), CDR1 and CDR2 are MNHEY and SMNVEV. The CDR3 has 16 amino acids, counting the end cysteine and phenylalanine. Of all the DNA, just the CDR3 is kept, 48 bases in frame from base 1.